The TCR beta chain described here comes from a study of blood T cell repertoires in COVID-19. Generated by immunoSEQ multiplex PCR, the TCRdb table keeps only in-frame clones and is missing some. Of 150,000 or so clones in the sample, about nine tenths are singletons; the top ten hold approximately 4.3%. The J segment lost 5 bases and the V segment lost 4 bases, leaving 8 bases of the junction unmatched. The CDR3 is 15 amino acids. Germline CDR1 SGHKS, CDR2 YYEKEE (reference sequence). The rearrangement joins TRBV5-5 to TRBJ1-1; 10 bases match TRBD1. Sequencing was performed on PBMCs or T cells enriched from blood (not recorded which). The TCR comes from a woman in her 40s who had been exposed to COVID-19. The CDR3 loop reads CASSRDRGRGTEAFF. In DNA, the CDR3 is TGTGCCAGCAGCCGTGACAGGGGGCGAGGTACTGAAGCTTTCTTT.